Each of the 21 T cell receptor beta chains below was sequenced from the same sample in a study of response to subunit inactivated influenza vaccine. TCRdb recomputed calls from the RT-PCR reads with MiXCR, one row per CDR3 protein. In the table there are about 160,000 distinct CDR3 sequences, roughly a tenth of which are singletons. Specimen: non-naive T cells sorted from PBMCs, collected about 40 days after vaccination. Source of these receptors: a man aged 45 to 65 who received an inactivated influenza vaccine.

This chain joins TRBV7-9 and TRBJ1-4; possible D gene TRBD1, 5 bases. CDR1 and CDR2 (germline): SEHNR, FQNEAQ (reference sequence). The CDR3 length is 14 residues. V lost 0 bases and J 15 bases, leaving 17 bases between the germline ends. The CDR3 reads CASSLAGTPHIVFF. In nucleotides, the CDR3 is TGTGCCAGCAGCTTAGCCGGGACCCCTCATATCGTGTTTTTT. Combining the CDR3 with reference TRBV7-9 and TRBJ1-4 gives the whole variable domain DTGVSQNPRHKITKRGQNVTFRCDPISEHNRLYWYRQTLGQGPEFLTYFQNEAQLEKSRLLSDRFSAERPKGSFSTLEIQRTEQGDSAMYLCASSLAGTPHIVFFGSGTQLSVL.

This sequence joins TRBV6-1 and TRBJ2-1; 8 bases match TRBD2. With V trimmed by 9 bases and J by 6 bases, 13 bases remained unmatched. The CDR3 loop spans 15 amino acids. Germline V gene sequence: CDR1 MNHNS, CDR2 SASEGT. The CDR3 loop reads CASWVGSGRSNEQFF. CDR3 coding DNA: TGTGCCAGTTGGGTGGGGAGCGGGAGATCCAATGAGCAGTTCTTC.

This clonotype was seen a few times. V is TRBV6-5 and J is TRBJ2-7; 11 bases map to TRBD2. The CDR3 covers 18 residues. Germline CDR1 is MNHEY and CDR2 is SVGAGI. V trimming: 2 bases; J trimming: 0 bases; junction bases outside the gene matches: 9. CDR3 residues: CASSYPTSGGDSSYEQYF. DNA for the CDR3: TGTGCCAGCAGTTACCCCACTAGCGGGGGTGATAGCTCCTACGAGCAGTACTTC.

The sample holds a few counts of this clonotype. The chain joins TRBV6-1 to TRBJ1-5, with D unclear. The V gene's germline CDR1 is MNHNS and CDR2 SASEGT. This CDR3 is 13 amino acids long. Deletions cut 7 bases from V and 6 bases from J, with 13 bases between. CDR3 nucleotide sequence: TGTGCCAGCACCACTGCTGACGGTCAGCCCCAGCATTTT. It specifies CASTTADGQPQHF.

This clonotype was detected only a few times. This chain uses TRBV4-3 with TRBJ2-1, with 10 bases fitting TRBD2. J lost 6 bases, V lost 4 bases, and 6 bases had no gene match. The germline gives CDR1 LGHNA, CDR2 YSLEER. There are 15 residues in the CDR3. DNA of the CDR3: TGCGCCAGCAGCCGACAGCGGGGGGGAATCAATGAGCAGTTCTTC. Residues: CASSRQRGGINEQFF.

A few counts support this clonotype. This chain links TRBV5-1 with TRBJ2-5; 11 bases agree with TRBD2. From germline, CDR1 is SGHRS and CDR2 YFSETQ. J gave up 3 bases and V 3 bases, and 1 base lay outside the gene matches. The CDR3 extends over 14 amino acids. CDR3 region: CASSSGLAEETQYF. In nucleotides, the CDR3 is TGCGCCAGCAGCTCGGGACTAGCGGAAGAGACCCAGTACTTC.

This chain uses TRBV3-1 with TRBJ1-2; possibly TRBD1 for D (5 bases). This CDR3 contains 18 residues. Germline values: CDR1 LGHDT, CDR2 YNNKEL (reference sequence). Trimming pared 3 bases from V and 4 bases from J, leaving 24 bases between. The CDR3 is CASSQTLLRGESSYGYTF. The CDR3 DNA follows: TGTGCCAGCAGCCAGACCCTTTTAAGGGGAGAGTCAAGCTATGGCTACACCTTC.

This chain joins TRBV2 and TRBJ1-5; 9 bases map to TRBD1. The junction had 11 bases not matched to a gene; V was cut back by 7 bases and J by 7 bases. Looked up from germline, CDR1 is SNHLY and CDR2 is FYNNEI. The CDR3 extends over 15 amino acids. The CDR3 is CASTGQGNSNQPQHF. The CDR3 DNA follows: TGTGCCAGCACCGGACAGGGGAACAGTAACCAGCCCCAGCATTTT.

The chain has TRBV3-1 and TRBJ1-6; D may be TRBD1 (6 bases). The V gene lost 4 bases and the J gene lost 9 bases, with 19 bases spanning the gap. CDR1 is LGHDT, CDR2 YNNKEL, per germline (reference sequence). The CDR3 runs 16 residues. The CDR3 protein is CASSPQTGAKASPLHF. The CDR3 coding sequence is TGTGCCAGCAGCCCTCAGACGGGGGCAAAGGCTTCACCCCTCCACTTT.

The chain recombines TRBV12-3 or TRBV12-4 with TRBJ2-1; TRBD2 matches at 13 bases. The CDR3 contains 16 residues. V trimming: 6 bases; J trimming: 9 bases; junction bases outside the gene matches: 11. CDR3 amino acids: CASSPGLAGINGEQFF. The CDR3, as DNA: TGTGCCAGCAGCCCGGGACTAGCGGGGATCAACGGTGAGCAGTTCTTC.

The table lists this clonotype with many counts. The chain links TRBV20-1 to TRBJ2-3; D may be TRBD2 (6 bases). The V end lost 3 bases, the J end lost 2 bases, and 15 bases lay between the germline ends. CDR3 length: 15 amino acids. CDR1 and CDR2 from the germline V gene are DFQATT and SNEGSKA (reference sequence). The CDR3 is CSASRRDPITDTQYF. In DNA, the CDR3 is TGCAGTGCTAGTCGGCGGGACCCCATCACAGATACGCAGTATTTT.

The chain has TRBV10-3 and TRBJ2-1, with 14 bases lining up with TRBD2. The germline gives CDR1 ENHRY, CDR2 SYGVKD. The trim removed 6 bases at V and 9 bases at J, leaving 7 bases unmatched. The CDR3 contains 15 residues. For the CDR3, the DNA is TGTGCCATCAGAGATGGGGGACTAGCGGGAGTTGAGCAGTTCTTC. Amino acids: CAIRDGGLAGVEQFF.

This chain uses TRBV5-6 with TRBJ1-2; TRBD1 matches at 7 bases. The CDR3 contains 14 residues. Germline V gives CDR1 SGHDT, CDR2 YYEEEE. J was trimmed by 4 bases and V by 4 bases; bases with no gene match: 7. The CDR3 DNA reads as TGTGCCAGCAGCACAACCGGGACAGCCTATGGCTACACCTTC. It encodes CASSTTGTAYGYTF.

The rearrangement links TRBV5-1 to TRBJ1-3; D perhaps matches TRBD1 (6 bases). CDR1 and CDR2 (germline): SGHRS, YFSETQ. This CDR3 region has 17 residues. Between the trimmed V and J ends, which lost 0 bases and 0 bases, there was a span of 13 bases. CDR3 loop: CASSLGTGQISGNTIYF. The CDR3 DNA is TGCGCCAGCAGCTTGGGCACCGGACAGATCTCTGGAAACACCATATATTTT.

This clonotype was seen repeatedly, ten times or more. This chain connects TRBV4-2 to TRBJ1-4, with D hard to call. The CDR3 has 16 amino acids. Germline CDR1 LGHNA, CDR2 YNFKEQ. The V and J ends lost 0 bases and 5 bases respectively, with 13 bases between them. For the CDR3, the DNA is TGTGCCAGCAGCCAAGATCTTTCGTCCTTCAATGAAAAACTGTTTTTT. The encoded protein is CASSQDLSSFNEKLFF.

The chain combines TRBV2 with TRBJ2-1; 7 nucleotides align to TRBD1. The CDR3 totals 14 residues. With 8 bases clipped from V and 0 bases from J, the junction kept 4 bases outside the gene matches. Germline CDR1 and CDR2: SNHLY and FYNNEI. The chain's CDR3 is CASEGQSSYNEQFF. In DNA, the CDR3 is TGTGCCAGCGAGGGACAGAGCTCCTACAATGAGCAGTTCTTC.

The gene calls are TRBV5-1 and TRBJ2-1; D possibly uses TRBD1 or TRBD2 (6 bases each). Trimming removed 4 bases from V and 6 bases from J, with 17 bases in between. In germline, CDR1 is SGHRS, CDR2 YFSETQ. The CDR3 consists of 15 residues. Here the CDR3 reads CASSPEGGGSNEQFF. The CDR3 region has the DNA TGCGCCAGCAGCCCAGAGGGGGGTGGAAGCAATGAGCAGTTCTTC. Combining the CDR3 with reference TRBV5-1 and TRBJ2-1 gives the whole variable domain KAGVTQTPRYLIKTRGQQVTLSCSPISGHRSVSWYQQTPGQGLQFLFEYFSETQRNKGNFPGRFSGRQFSNSRSEMNVSTLELGDSALYLCASSPEGGGSNEQFFGPGTRLTVL.

This clonotype was counted between two and nine times. The V gene is TRBV7-2, the J gene TRBJ2-3; 12 positions agree with TRBD2. V lost 4 bases and J lost 2; bases outside the gene matches: 7. The CDR3 has 17 residues. CDR1 is SGHTA, CDR2 FQGNSA, per germline. In DNA, the CDR3 is TGTGCCAGCAGCTCCCCCGGACTAGCGGGATACACAGATACGCAGTATTTT. Its protein is CASSSPGLAGYTDTQYF.

V gene TRBV20-1 combines with J gene TRBJ1-4, with D tentatively TRBD1 (6 bases). CDR3 size: 14 residues. The germline V gene has CDR1 DFQATT and CDR2 SNEGSKA (reference sequence). V lost 2 bases and J 0 bases, leaving 7 bases between the germline ends. Written as DNA, the CDR3 is TGCAGTGCTAGAAACAGGGCAACTAATGAAAAACTGTTTTTT. Its translation: CSARNRATNEKLFF.

The chain couples TRBV18 to TRBJ2-7; 7 bases fit TRBD1. This CDR3 contains 14 residues. With V trimmed by 6 bases and J by 2 bases, 7 bases remained unmatched. Germline assignment: CDR1 KGHSH and CDR2 LQKENI. The CDR3 DNA reads as TGTGCCAGCTCTCTCCGGGACAGAGCCTACGAGCAGTACTTC. This sequence encodes CASSLRDRAYEQYF.

This clonotype was seen many times. This chain uses TRBV20-1 with TRBJ1-1; TRBD1 matches 11 bases. Looked up from germline, CDR1 is DFQATT and CDR2 is SNEGSKA (reference sequence). This CDR3 has 15 amino acids. V shed 2 bases, J shed 5 bases, and the junction held 7 bases outside the gene matches. The CDR3 DNA sequence: TGCAGTGCTAGAACCGGGACAGGGGGTAGGACTGAAGCTTTCTTT. It translates to CSARTGTGGRTEAFF.